One TCR beta chain is described in this entry. The specificity of this receptor is unknown. No clone much larger than this one lies a single base away; base qualities are absent. The sample comes from a study of T cell responses to AZD1222 COVID-19 vaccine (dated by TCRdb to about 2021). General notes on the study: AZD1222 recipients whose second dose came at about 4 weeks and those whose second dose came at about 12 weeks were combined into one group, since spike-specific TCR depth and breadth did not differ between the two schedules. A total of more than 230 trial participants underwent TCR sequencing, of whom 207 received two doses of AZD1222 and 26 received two doses of the MenACWY control vaccine. Trial participants were enrolled into age subgroups of 18-55, 56-69 and 70-plus years, which contained roughly 150, 30 and 60 TCR-sequenced participants, respectively. General conclusions and limits of the study: Vaccine-associated CD4 TCRs spanned the whole spike protein, with dominant responses in regions 160-218 and 743-854. Conclusions about previously exposed vaccinees are limited because only six or seven AZD1222 recipients were SARS-CoV-2 seropositive at baseline. The 56-69-year group was small, and its depth increase did not reach significance, likely because of low power. Because no day 14 peak-response samples were available, the repertoires could be characterized only after the peak T cell response. Reportedly, close to half of the unique spike-specific TCRs recognized epitopes lying outside the regions that are mutated in the B.1.351 and B.1.1.7 variants. After two AZD1222 doses, both the breadth and the depth of spike-specific TCRs were significantly higher than at day 0 and than in MenACWY recipients. Most participants were white British and females outnumbered males, and the authors suggested that clonal diversity may have been underestimated.

The time point label on this specimen signifies: baseline before first vaccination. Vaccinee samples came from UK trials COV001 and COV002, including a single-blind randomized controlled phase 2/3 trial of AZD1222 (ChAdOx1 nCoV-19) in healthy adults. For TCRbeta chain sequencing, PBMC samples were collected from trial participants at day 0 and at day 28 after the second dose. The CDR3 regions of human TCRbeta chains were analyzed by immunosequencing. For the original study's pipeline: TCRs in the repertoires were matched against a reference library of SARS-CoV-2-specific TCRs that had been generated with the MIRA antigen-specificity platform. Breadth was defined as the fraction of unique TCRs that were SARS-CoV-2-associated. Depth was defined as the fraction of total T cells that were SARS-CoV-2-associated. Each spike-specific TCR was assigned to its reactive spike region and to a CD4 or CD8 class using the MIRA data. Log10-transformed breadth and depth values were compared by one-way ANOVA with Sidak's multiple comparisons tests. TCRdb carries this immuneACCESS record with in-frame sequences only. Its versions omit some clonotypes, under half of them owing to an unresolved V gene in the studies checked, with the rest unexplained. From that table come the V and J calls and clone size; the DNA was used to work out D and trimming. In this sample the table shows some 150,000 clones, about 87% of which occur a single time. In total, the top ten clones hold 2.2% of the sample.

The sequence derives from an adult in good health. The sample was peripheral blood, taken on day 0 of AZD1222 vaccination.

The CDR3 region has the sequence CASSRPPDTIYF. The DNA is as follows: TGTGCCAGCAGCCGACCCCCCGACACCATATATTTT. The rearrangement joined TRBV12-3 or TRBV12-4 to TRBJ1-3, with the D gene not clear enough to name. The CDR3 goes from the cysteine to the phenylalanine over 12 residues. Left in the record is the CDR3 DNA by itself, 36 bases read in frame from the first base. V is reduced by 6 bases and J by 8 bases, leaving a spacing of 11 bases between them.